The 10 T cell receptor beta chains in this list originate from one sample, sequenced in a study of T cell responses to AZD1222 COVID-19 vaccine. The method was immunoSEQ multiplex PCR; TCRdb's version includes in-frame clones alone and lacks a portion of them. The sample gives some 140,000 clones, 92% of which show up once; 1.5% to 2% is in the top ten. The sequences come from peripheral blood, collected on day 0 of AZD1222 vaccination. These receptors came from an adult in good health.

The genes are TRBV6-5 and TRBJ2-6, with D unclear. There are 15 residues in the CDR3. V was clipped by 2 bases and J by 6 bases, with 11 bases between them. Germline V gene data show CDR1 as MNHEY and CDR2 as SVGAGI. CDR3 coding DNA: TGTGCCAGCAGTTACGGAGCGAGTCTGGCCAACGTCCTGACTTTC. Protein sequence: CASSYGASLANVLTF.

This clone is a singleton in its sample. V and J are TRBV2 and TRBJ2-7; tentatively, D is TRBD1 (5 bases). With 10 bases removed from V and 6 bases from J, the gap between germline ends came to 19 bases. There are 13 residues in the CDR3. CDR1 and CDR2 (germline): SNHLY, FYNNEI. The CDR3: CANSREEQAEQYF. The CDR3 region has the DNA TGTGCCAACTCTAGAGAAGAACAGGCCGAGCAGTACTTC. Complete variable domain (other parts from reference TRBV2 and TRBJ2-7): EPEVTQTPSHQVTQMGQEVILRCVPISNHLYFYWYRQILGQKVEFLVSFYNNEISEKSEIFDDQFSVERPDGSNFTLKIRSTKLEDSAMYFCANSREEQAEQYFGPGTRLTVT.

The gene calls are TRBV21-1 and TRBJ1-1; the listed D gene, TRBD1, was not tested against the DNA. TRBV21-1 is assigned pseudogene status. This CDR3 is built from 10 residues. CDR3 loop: CEQGSAEAFF. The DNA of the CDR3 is TGTGAACAGGGTAGCGCTGAAGCTTTCTTT.

The chain's CDR3 is CASSQDPQGFSSPLHF. The CDR3 bases are TGCGCCAGCAGCCAAGATCCTCAGGGGTTTAGTTCACCCCTCCACTTT. V and J are TRBV4-3 and TRBJ1-6, with D perhaps matching TRBD1 (6 bases). The ends were cut back, 0 bases at V and 9 bases at J, with 15 bases in the middle. Germline assignment: CDR1 LGHNA and CDR2 YSLEER. This CDR3 comprises 16 residues.

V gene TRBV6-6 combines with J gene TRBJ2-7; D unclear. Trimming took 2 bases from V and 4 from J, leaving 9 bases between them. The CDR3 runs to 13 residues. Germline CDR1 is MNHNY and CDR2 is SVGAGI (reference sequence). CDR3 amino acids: CASSYARRYEQYF. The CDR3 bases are TGTGCCAGCAGTTACGCCAGGAGATACGAGCAGTACTTC.

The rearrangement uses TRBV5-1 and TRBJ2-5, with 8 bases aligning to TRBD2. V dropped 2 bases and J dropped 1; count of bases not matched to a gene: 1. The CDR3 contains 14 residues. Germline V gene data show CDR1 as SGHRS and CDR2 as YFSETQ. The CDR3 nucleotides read TGCGCCAGCAGCTTTACTAGCGGCCAAGAGACCCAGTACTTC. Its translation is CASSFTSGQETQYF.

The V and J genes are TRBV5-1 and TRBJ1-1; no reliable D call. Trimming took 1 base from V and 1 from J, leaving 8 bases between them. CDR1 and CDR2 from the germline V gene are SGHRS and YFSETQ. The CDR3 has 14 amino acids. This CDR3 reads CASSLSGGNTEAFF. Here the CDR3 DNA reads TGCGCCAGCAGCTTGTCAGGTGGGAACACTGAAGCTTTCTTT.

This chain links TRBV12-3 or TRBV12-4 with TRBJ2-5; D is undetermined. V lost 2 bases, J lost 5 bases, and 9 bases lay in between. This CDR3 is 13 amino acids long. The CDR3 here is CASSLRDPETQYF. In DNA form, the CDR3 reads TGTGCCAGCAGTTTAAGGGATCCGGAGACCCAGTACTTC.

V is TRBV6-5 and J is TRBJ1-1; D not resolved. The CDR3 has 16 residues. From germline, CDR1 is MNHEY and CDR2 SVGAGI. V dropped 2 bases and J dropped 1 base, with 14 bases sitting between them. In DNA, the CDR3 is TGTGCCAGCAGTTACCCCCAGGCAGATACGAACACTGAAGCTTTCTTT. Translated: CASSYPQADTNTEAFF.

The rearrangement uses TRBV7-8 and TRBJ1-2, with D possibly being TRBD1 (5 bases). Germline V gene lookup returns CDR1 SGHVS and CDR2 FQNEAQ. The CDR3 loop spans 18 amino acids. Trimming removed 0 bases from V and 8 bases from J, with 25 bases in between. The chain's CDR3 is CASSLAGGRNTLRGGYTF. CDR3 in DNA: TGTGCCAGCAGCTTAGCGGGGGGGAGAAACACCCTCCGAGGGGGCTACACCTTC.